A selection of T cell receptor beta chains follows, all from one sample in a study of spatial heterogeneity in lung cancer. TCRdb fed the 5' RACE reads into MiXCR, producing one record per CDR3 protein. The repertoire includes 10,000 to 15,000 distinct CDR3 sequences, approximately 15% of them detected once, and about 35% sits in the top ten. This sample comprised PBMCs, obtained at surgery. These receptors were collected from a male donor with early-stage non-small cell lung cancer. CDR3s include the opening cysteine and the closing phenylalanine or tryptophan. The D gene is left open where the match is weak. A clone size is listed for some rows: how often the clone was seen (once, few, many), or a class if it is expanded.

j_gene | abundance | d_gene | v_gene | CDR3aa | CDR3nt
TRBJ2-1 | - | - | TRBV24-1 | CATSDDSYNEQFF | TGTGCCACCAGTGATGATTCATACAATGAGCAGTTCTTC
TRBJ2-1 | - | - | TRBV7-2 | CASSLGVGGGNEQFF | TGTGCCAGCAGCTTAGGGGTAGGAGGAGGGAATGAGCAGTTCTTC
TRBJ2-7 | many | - | TRBV5-1 | CASSAQVDEQYF | TGCGCCAGCAGCGCACAGGTTGACGAGCAGTACTTC
TRBJ2-1 | many | - | TRBV29-1 | CSFTVVNEQFF | TGCTCCTTTACTGTTGTCAATGAGCAGTTCTTC
TRBJ2-3 | many | - | TRBV29-1 | CSVEGLDDSTDTQYF | TGCAGCGTTGAAGGGCTAGACGATAGCACAGATACGCAGTATTTT
TRBJ1-6 | few | TRBD1 | TRBV11-2 | CASSQQGPSNSPLHF | TGTGCCAGCAGTCAACAGGGGCCTTCTAATTCACCCCTCCACTTT
TRBJ2-5 | few | TRBD1 | TRBV14 | CASSQGLTGGAETQYF | TGTGCCAGCAGCCAAGGGCTTACAGGGGGCGCCGAGACCCAGTACTTC
TRBJ1-1 | many | - | TRBV7-8 | CASSLTGPNTEAFF | TGTGCCAGCAGCTTAACCGGGCCAAACACTGAAGCTTTCTTT
TRBJ2-5 | few | TRBD2 | TRBV7-2 | CASSYQRGQETQYF | TGTGCCAGCAGCTACCAGCGGGGGCAAGAGACCCAGTACTTC
TRBJ2-7 | few | TRBD1 | TRBV7-2 | CASSLSGTALSYEQYF | TGTGCCAGCAGCTTGTCCGGGACAGCCCTCTCCTACGAGCAGTACTTC
TRBJ2-1 | - | TRBD2 | TRBV29-1 | CSAEDRTSGGYSYNEQFF | TGCAGCGCTGAAGATCGAACTAGCGGGGGTTACTCCTACAATGAGCAGTTCTTC
TRBJ2-3 | many | TRBD2 | TRBV5-6 | CASSLDSGPSTDTQYF | TGTGCCAGCAGCTTGGATAGCGGGCCTAGCACAGATACGCAGTATTTT
TRBJ2-3 | few | TRBD2 | TRBV20-1 | CSASPAGGLGTDTQYF | TGCAGTGCTAGCCCAGCGGGGGGGCTTGGCACAGATACGCAGTATTTT
TRBJ2-6 | - | - | TRBV20-1 | CSASDKTGANVLTF | TGCAGTGCTAGTGACAAAACTGGGGCCAACGTCCTGACTTTC
TRBJ1-2 | - | - | TRBV7-9 | CASSLTGRNGYTF | TGTGCCAGCAGCCTGACAGGACGAAATGGCTACACCTTC
TRBJ2-2 | - | - | TRBV5-1 | CASSLNANTGELFF | TGCGCCAGCAGCTTGAATGCGAACACCGGGGAGCTGTTTTTT
TRBJ2-7 | - | TRBD2 | TRBV20-1 | CSARRDSGAYEQYF | TGCAGTGCCCGGAGGGATAGCGGGGCCTACGAGCAGTACTTC
TRBJ1-4 | - | - | TRBV28 | CASNPLGRQNEKLFF | TGTGCCAGCAATCCTTTGGGGAGACAGAATGAAAAACTGTTTTTT
TRBJ1-1 | - | TRBD1 | TRBV6-5 | CASSYSPTGINTEAFF | TGTGCCAGCAGTTACTCACCGACAGGGATTAACACTGAAGCTTTCTTT
TRBJ1-2 | once | TRBD1 | TRBV4-2 | CASSQGAWGQGGDGYTF | TGTGCCAGCAGCCAAGGGGCATGGGGACAGGGGGGTGATGGCTACACCTTC
TRBJ2-1 | few | TRBD1 | TRBV4-1 | CASSQDGGQGIGDHEQFF | TGCGCCAGCAGCCAGGATGGCGGACAGGGGATAGGCGATCATGAGCAGTTCTTC
TRBJ1-5 | - | - | TRBV7-4 | CASRQDCYSNQPQHF | TGTGCCAGCAGACAGGACTGTTATAGCAATCAGCCCCAGCATTTT
TRBJ1-1 | few | - | TRBV29-1 | CSVVKRTNTEAFF | TGCAGCGTGGTCAAAAGAACGAACACTGAAGCTTTCTTT
TRBJ2-6 | many | - | TRBV15 | CATSFPSSGANVLTF | TGTGCCACCAGCTTCCCAAGCTCTGGGGCCAACGTCCTGACTTTC